This TCR beta chain was found in a study of cytotoxic CD8 clonotypes in ibrutinib-treated CLL. J was trimmed by 2 bases and V by 3 bases; bases with no gene match: 3. Germline V CDR1 and CDR2: SGHRS, YFSETQ. This CDR3 comprises 14 residues. This clone has a handful of counts. Its antigen is not known. Other DNA sequences in this specimen translate into the identical CDR3. The study's findings and limits: There were few public clonotypes, and on treatment they contracted or stayed stable. Circulating CD8+ T-cell counts were tracked by baseline clonality, which exceeded that of age-matched healthy donors. Baseline levels were approached again at progression, after clonality had risen at ibrutinib response.

As input for TCR beta libraries, around 2 micrograms of genomic DNA came from cryopreserved PBMCs. Profiling relied on immunoSEQ multiplex PCR, and the TCRdb table lists in-frame clones only, not all of them. The data contain 150,000 to 200,000 clones, roughly 84% of them seen just once; the ten biggest clones take up over 2.5%. This receptor was identified in a human donor with chronic lymphocytic leukemia. The sequenced sample was PBMCs, obtained at disease progression, from a patient treated with ibrutinib. This chain joins TRBV5-1 and TRBJ2-7; TRBD1 agrees at 9 bases. The CDR3 region is CASSSGQGTYEQYF. The CDR3 DNA sequence: TGCGCCAGCAGCTCGGGACAGGGAACCTACGAGCAGTACTTC.